A single TCR beta chain is shown here with its context. The record originates from a study of T cell clones after liver transplantation. Germline values: CDR1 GTSNPN, CDR2 SVGIG (reference sequence). This CDR3 is built from 14 residues. V gave up 1 base and J gave up 6 bases; unmatched junction bases: 4. Assay used: immunoSEQ multiplex PCR; TCRdb lists only in-frame clones, some missing. This sample yields approximately 22,000 clones, of which approximately 95% are seen a single time; approximately 25% belongs to the top ten. This TCR derives from a human patient who received a liver transplant. Among the T cells, some may be from the graft donor. Sequencing used CD8+ T cells from blood, obtained around 27 months after liver transplant. The J gene is TRBJ2-7, the V gene TRBV30; 12 bases agree with TRBD1. The CDR3 DNA is TGTGCCTGGAGTGCCGGGACAGGGGGCTCCGAGCAGTACTTC. Its translation is CAWSAGTGGSEQYF.